This TCR beta chain was recorded in a study of T cells in Graves' hyperthyroidism and ophthalmopathy. Findings and caveats of the study: It was a median roughly 6.5 months before onset that the model predicted ophthalmopathy.

Amplified TCR beta CDR3 regions came from RNA transcripts. Primed by the HTBI set, a first-round RT-PCR was run on the TCR CDR3. TCRdb re-called the multiplex PCR reads through MiXCR, storing one row per CDR3 protein. The data hold some 140,000 distinct CDR3 sequences, with roughly a fifth observed a single time. Concerning this clonotype itself: Its target is not known.

Looked up from germline, CDR1 is SEHNR and CDR2 is FQNEAQ (reference sequence). The ends lost 8 bases at V and 4 bases at J; junction bases unmatched: 10. The CDR3 runs to 16 residues. Blood was sampled at initial diagnosis of hyperthyroidism, prior to onset of any ophthalmopathy symptoms. Sequenced input: blood. The rearrangement uses TRBV7-9 and TRBJ2-5, with TRBD2 identical over 13 bases. The TCR comes from a woman aged 50 to 65 with Graves' hyperthyroidism that later progressed to Graves' ophthalmopathy. The CDR3 loop is CASGTRLAGGGETQYF. Here the CDR3 DNA reads TGTGCCAGCGGCACAAGACTAGCGGGGGGCGGAGAGACCCAGTACTTC. The variable domain in full, completed from reference TRBV7-9 and TRBJ2-5, reads DTGVSQNPRHKITKRGQNVTFRCDPISEHNRLYWYRQTLGQGPEFLTYFQNEAQLEKSRLLSDRFSAERPKGSFSTLEIQRTEQGDSAMYLCASGTRLAGGGETQYFGPGTRLLVL.